This T cell receptor (beta chain) is from a study of beta chain features in type 1 diabetes. Regarding the study as a whole: Moderate but significant shortening of TCRB CDR3s was recorded in all four CD4+ subsets from Type 1 diabetes patients.

This clone was found a few times. Antigen: not known. This CDR3 is built from 15 residues. Germline V lookup: CDR1 GTSNPN, CDR2 SVGIG (reference sequence). Trimming removed 0 bases from V and 7 bases from J, with 16 bases in between. Every bit of the isolated RNA underwent reverse transcription, so sequencing read expressed TCRB transcripts. TCRdb keeps only in-frame clones here, not all; method: immunoSEQ multiplex PCR. Among a few hundred thousand clones listed, approximately 24% were seen once. J is TRBJ2-1 and V is TRBV30, with D maybe TRBD1 (5 bases). Sequencing used naive CD4+ T cells from blood. This TCR was sampled from a woman aged 30 to 39 with type 1 diabetes. The DNA for the CDR3 is TGTGCCTGGAGTGTGTGGCCCAGGGAAGGGAATGAGCAGTTCTTC. This sequence encodes CAWSVWPREGNEQFF. Variable domain in full (rest from reference TRBV30 and TRBJ2-1): SQTIHQWPATLVQPVGSPLSLECTVEGTSNPNLYWYRQAAGRGLQLLFYSVGIGQISSEVPQNLSASRPQDRQFILSSKKLLLSDSGFYLCAWSVWPREGNEQFFGPGTRLTVL.